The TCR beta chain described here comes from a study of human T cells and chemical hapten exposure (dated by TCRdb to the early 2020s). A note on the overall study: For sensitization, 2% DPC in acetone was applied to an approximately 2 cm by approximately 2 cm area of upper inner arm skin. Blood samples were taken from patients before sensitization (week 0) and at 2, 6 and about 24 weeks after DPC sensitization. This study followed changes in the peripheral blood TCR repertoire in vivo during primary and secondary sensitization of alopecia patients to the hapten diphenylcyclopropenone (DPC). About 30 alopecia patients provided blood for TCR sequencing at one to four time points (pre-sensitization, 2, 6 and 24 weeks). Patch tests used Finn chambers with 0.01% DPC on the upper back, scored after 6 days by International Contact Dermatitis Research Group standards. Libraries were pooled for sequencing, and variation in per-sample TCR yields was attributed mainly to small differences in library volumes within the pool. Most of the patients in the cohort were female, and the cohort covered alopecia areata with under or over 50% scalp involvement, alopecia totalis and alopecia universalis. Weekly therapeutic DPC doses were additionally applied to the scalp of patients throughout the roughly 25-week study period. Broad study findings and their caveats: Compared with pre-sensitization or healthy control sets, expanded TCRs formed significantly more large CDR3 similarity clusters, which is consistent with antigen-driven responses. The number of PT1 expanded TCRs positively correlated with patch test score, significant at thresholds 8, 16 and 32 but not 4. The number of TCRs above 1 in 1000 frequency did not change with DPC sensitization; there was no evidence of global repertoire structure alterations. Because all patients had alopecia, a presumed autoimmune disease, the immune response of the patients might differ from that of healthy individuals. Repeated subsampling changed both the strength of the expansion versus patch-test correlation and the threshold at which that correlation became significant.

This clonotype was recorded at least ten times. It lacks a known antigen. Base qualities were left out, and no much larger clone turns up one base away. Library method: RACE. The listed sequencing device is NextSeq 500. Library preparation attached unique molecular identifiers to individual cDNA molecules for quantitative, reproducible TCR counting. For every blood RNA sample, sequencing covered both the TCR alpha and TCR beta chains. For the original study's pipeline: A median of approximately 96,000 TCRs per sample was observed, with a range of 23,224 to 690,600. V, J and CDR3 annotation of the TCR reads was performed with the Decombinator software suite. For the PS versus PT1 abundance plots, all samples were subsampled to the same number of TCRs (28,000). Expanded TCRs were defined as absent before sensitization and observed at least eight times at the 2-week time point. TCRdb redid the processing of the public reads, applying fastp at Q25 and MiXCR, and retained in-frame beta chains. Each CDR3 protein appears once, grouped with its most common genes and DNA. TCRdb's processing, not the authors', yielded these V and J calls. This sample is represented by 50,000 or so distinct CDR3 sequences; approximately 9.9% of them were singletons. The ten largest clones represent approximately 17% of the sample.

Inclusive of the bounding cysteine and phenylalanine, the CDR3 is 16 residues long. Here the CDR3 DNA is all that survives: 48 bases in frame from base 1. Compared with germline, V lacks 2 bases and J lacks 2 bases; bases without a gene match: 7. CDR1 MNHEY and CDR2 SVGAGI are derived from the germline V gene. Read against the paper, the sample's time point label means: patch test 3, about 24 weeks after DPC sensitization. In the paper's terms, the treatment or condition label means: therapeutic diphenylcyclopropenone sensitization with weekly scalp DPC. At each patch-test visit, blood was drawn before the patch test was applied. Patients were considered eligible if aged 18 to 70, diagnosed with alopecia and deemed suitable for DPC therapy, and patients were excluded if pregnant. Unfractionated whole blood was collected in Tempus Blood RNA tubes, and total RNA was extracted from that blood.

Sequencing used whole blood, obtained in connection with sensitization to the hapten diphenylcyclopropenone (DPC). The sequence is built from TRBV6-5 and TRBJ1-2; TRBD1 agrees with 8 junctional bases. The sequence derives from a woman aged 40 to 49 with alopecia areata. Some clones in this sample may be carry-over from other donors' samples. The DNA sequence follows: TGTGCCAGCAGTTACATAACCGGGACAGGCAACTATGGCTACACCTTC. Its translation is CASSYITGTGNYGYTF.